The source of this T cell receptor (beta chain) is a study of blood T cells in healthy people across ages. Whole-study findings and limits: Donors of long life had a larger count of naive CD4+ cells and greater diversity than aged donors. The unsorted PBMCs prevented any conclusive comparison of naive versus antigen-experienced cells.

Sample-barcoded 5' priming and a J-beta primer mix drove a second PCR of 7 to 11 cycles. Per sample, CDR3-containing paired-end reads numbered at least 3 million. Each CDR3 protein is one row after TCRdb ran MiXCR on the 5' RACE reads. The sample contains approximately 880,000 distinct CDR3 sequences, around 48% of which appear only once. V lost 2 bases, J lost 1 base, and 8 bases lay in between. Looked up from germline, CDR1 is SNHLY and CDR2 is FYNNEI. CDR3 length: 15 residues. Concerning this clonotype: Its antigen is not identified.

Specimen: blood. The chain is built from TRBV2 and TRBJ2-2, with a weak D call TRBD1 (6 bases). The clonotype was recovered from a man aged 25-45 years in good health. The CDR3 loop is CASSESGQNTGELFF. CDR3 sequence (DNA): TGTGCCAGCAGTGAATCGGGACAGAACACCGGGGAGCTGTTTTTT.